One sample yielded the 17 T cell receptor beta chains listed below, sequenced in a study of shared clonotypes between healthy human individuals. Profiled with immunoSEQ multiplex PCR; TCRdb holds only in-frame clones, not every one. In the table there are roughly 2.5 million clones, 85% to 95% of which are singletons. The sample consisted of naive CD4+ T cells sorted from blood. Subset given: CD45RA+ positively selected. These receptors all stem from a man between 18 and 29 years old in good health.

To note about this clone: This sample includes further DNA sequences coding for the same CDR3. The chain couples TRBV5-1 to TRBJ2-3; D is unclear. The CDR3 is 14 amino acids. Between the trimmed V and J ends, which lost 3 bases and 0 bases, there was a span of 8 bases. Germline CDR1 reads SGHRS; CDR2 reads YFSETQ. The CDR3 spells CASSSTGSTDTQYF. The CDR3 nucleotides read TGCGCCAGCAGCTCAACGGGCAGCACAGATACGCAGTATTTT. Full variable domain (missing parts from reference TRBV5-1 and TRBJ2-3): KAGVTQTPRYLIKTRGQQVTLSCSPISGHRSVSWYQQTPGQGLQFLFEYFSETQRNKGNFPGRFSGRQFSNSRSEMNVSTLELGDSALYLCASSSTGSTDTQYFGPGTRLTVL.

This CDR3 is CAWTPTETYYEQYF. The CDR3 DNA follows: TGTGCCTGGACCCCGACAGAGACTTACTACGAGCAGTACTTC. The gene calls are TRBV30 and TRBJ2-7, with D possibly TRBD1 on 5 matching bases. Germline V gene data show CDR1 as GTSNPN and CDR2 as SVGIG (reference sequence). The V gene lost 4 bases and the J gene lost 3 bases, with 16 bases spanning the gap. The CDR3 is 14 residues long. The variable domain in full, with the rest retrieved from reference TRBV30 and TRBJ2-7, is SQTIHQWPATLVQPVGSPLSLECTVEGTSNPNLYWYRQAAGRGLQLLFYSVGIGQISSEVPQNLSASRPQDRQFILSSKKLLLSDSGFYLCAWTPTETYYEQYFGPGTRLTVT.

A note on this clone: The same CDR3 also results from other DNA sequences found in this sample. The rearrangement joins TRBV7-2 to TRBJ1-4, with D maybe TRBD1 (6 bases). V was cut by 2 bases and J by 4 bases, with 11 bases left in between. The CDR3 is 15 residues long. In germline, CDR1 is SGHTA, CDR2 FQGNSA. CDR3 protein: CASSLIAGVNEKLFF. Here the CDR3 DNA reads TGTGCCAGCAGCTTAATCGCAGGGGTTAATGAAAAACTGTTTTTT.

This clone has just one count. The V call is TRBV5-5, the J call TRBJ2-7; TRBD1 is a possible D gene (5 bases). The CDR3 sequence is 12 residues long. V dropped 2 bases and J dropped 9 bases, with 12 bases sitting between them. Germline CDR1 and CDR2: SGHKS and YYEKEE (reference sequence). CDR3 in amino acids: CASSFSGIGQYF. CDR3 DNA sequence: TGTGCCAGCAGCTTTTCAGGGATAGGGCAGTACTTC.

CDR3 region: CASSPPAVRGETQYF. Here the CDR3 DNA reads TGTGCCAGCAGCCCCCCGGCGGTGCGGGGAGAGACCCAGTACTTC. The chain links TRBV7-2 to TRBJ2-5; D might be TRBD2 (6 bases). Trimming shortened V by 5 bases and J by 4 bases, and 17 bases separated the two germline ends. From germline, CDR1 is SGHTA and CDR2 FQGNSA. The CDR3 has 15 amino acids.

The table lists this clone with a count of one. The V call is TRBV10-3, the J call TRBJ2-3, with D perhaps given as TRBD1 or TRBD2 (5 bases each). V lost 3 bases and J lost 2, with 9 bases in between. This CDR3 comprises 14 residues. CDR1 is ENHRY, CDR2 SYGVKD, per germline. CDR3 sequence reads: CAISDRGLTDTQYF. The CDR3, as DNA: TGTGCCATCAGTGATCGGGGCCTCACAGATACGCAGTATTTT.

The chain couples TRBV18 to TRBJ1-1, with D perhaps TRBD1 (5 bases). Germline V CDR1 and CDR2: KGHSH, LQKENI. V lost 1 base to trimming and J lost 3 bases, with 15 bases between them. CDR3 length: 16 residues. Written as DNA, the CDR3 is TGTGCCAGCTCACCACGGGTCGGGGGGTCCGACACTGAAGCTTTCTTT. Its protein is CASSPRVGGSDTEAFF.

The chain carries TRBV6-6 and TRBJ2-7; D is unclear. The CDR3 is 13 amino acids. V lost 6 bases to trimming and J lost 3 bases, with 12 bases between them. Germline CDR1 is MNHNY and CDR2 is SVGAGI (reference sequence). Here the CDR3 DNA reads TGTGCCAGCAGGAGCCCAGTTTTCTACGAGCAGTACTTC. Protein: CASRSPVFYEQYF.

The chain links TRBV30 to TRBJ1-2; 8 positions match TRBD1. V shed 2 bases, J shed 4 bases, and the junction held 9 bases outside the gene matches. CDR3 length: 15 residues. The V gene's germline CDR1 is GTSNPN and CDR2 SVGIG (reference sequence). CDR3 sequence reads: CAWSPSGGSLYGYTF. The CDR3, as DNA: TGTGCCTGGAGTCCTTCAGGGGGCTCTCTCTATGGCTACACCTTC.

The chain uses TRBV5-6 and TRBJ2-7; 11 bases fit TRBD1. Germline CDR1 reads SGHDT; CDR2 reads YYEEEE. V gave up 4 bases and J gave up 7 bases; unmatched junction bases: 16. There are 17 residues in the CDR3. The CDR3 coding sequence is TGTGCCAGCAGCCCCGGGACAGGGGGATGGGGGTTAGGGGAGCAGTACTTC. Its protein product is CASSPGTGGWGLGEQYF. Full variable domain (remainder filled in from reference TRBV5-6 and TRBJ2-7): DAGVTQSPTHLIKTRGQQVTLRCSPKSGHDTVSWYQQALGQGPQFIFQYYEEEERQRGNFPDRFSGHQFPNYSSELNVNALLLGDSALYLCASSPGTGGWGLGEQYFGPGTRLTVT.

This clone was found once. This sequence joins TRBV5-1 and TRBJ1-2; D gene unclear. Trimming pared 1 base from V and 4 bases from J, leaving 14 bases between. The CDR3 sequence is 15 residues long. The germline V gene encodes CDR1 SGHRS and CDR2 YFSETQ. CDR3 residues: CASSLTQAPPYGYTF. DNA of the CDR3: TGCGCCAGCAGCTTGACCCAGGCGCCACCCTATGGCTACACCTTC.

CDR3 nucleotides: TGCGCCAGCAGCTCCGCCGGGGGGGCCTCGTACAATGAGCAGTTCTTC. Translation: CASSSAGGASYNEQFF. The chain has TRBV5-1 and TRBJ2-1, with 8 bases fitting TRBD2. This CDR3 has 16 residues. After removal of 3 bases from V and 4 bases from J, the junction contained 9 bases not matched to a gene. Per the germline V gene, CDR1 is SGHRS and CDR2 is YFSETQ. The full variable domain, its missing parts supplied by reference TRBV5-1 and TRBJ2-1, is KAGVTQTPRYLIKTRGQQVTLSCSPISGHRSVSWYQQTPGQGLQFLFEYFSETQRNKGNFPGRFSGRQFSNSRSEMNVSTLELGDSALYLCASSSAGGASYNEQFFGPGTRLTVL.

CDR3 coding DNA: TGTGCCAGCAGTTACCCCGGGGGGCTTTTTATTGAGCAGTTCTTC. It is translated as CASSYPGGLFIEQFF. The chain carries TRBV28 and TRBJ2-1; D might be TRBD2 (7 bases). Per the germline V gene, CDR1 is MDHEN and CDR2 is SYDVKM. The CDR3 consists of 15 residues. The V end lost 4 bases, the J end lost 9 bases, and 19 bases lay between the germline ends.

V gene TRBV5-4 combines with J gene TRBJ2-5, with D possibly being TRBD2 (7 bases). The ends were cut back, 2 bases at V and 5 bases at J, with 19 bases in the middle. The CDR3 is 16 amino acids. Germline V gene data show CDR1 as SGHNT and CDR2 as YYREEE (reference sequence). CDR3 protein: CASSLRVGGRVETQYF. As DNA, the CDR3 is TGTGCCAGCAGCTTAAGGGTGGGGGGGCGAGTGGAGACCCAGTACTTC.

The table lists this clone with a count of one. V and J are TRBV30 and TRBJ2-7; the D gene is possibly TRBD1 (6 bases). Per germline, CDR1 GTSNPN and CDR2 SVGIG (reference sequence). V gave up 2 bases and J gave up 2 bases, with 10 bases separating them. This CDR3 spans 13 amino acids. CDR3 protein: CAWSRGHPYEQYF. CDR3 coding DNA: TGTGCCTGGAGTAGGGGACATCCCTACGAGCAGTACTTC.

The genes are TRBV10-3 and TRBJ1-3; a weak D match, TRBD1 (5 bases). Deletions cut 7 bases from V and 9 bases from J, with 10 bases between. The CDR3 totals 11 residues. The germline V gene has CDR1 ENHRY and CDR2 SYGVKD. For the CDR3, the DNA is TGTGCCATCACCGGGGCAGGCACCATATATTTT. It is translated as CAITGAGTIYF.

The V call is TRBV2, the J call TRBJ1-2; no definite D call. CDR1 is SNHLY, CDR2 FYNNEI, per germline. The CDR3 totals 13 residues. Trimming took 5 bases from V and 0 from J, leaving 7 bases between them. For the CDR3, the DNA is TGTGCCAGCAGTCCAGCAGCTAACTATGGCTACACCTTC. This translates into CASSPAANYGYTF.